The clone carrying this T cell receptor beta chain occurred a few times. What it binds is not known. The data are from a study of T cells after yellow fever vaccination. Trimming cost V 5 bases and J 7 bases, with 20 bases left between them. Germline assignment: CDR1 SGHTA and CDR2 FQGNSA. The length of the CDR3 is 15 residues. Study-wide results and caveats: The study noted that FACS-sorted repertoires could contain abundant clonotypes contaminating from the bulk population. Most clones from primary vaccination were detected again post-booster (about 96% CD4, more than 85% CD8).

They built TCR cDNA with 5'RACE template switching, a step that put in a universal primer site and UMIs. TCRdb fed the 5' RACE reads into MiXCR, producing one record per CDR3 protein. The sample contains 250,000 to 400,000 distinct CDR3 sequences, roughly 4.3% of which appear only once. This chain joins TRBV7-2 and TRBJ2-5, with TRBD1 as a possible D gene (6 bases). The clonotype was recovered from a man younger than 35 who received the YFV17D yellow fever vaccine. The sample here was PBMCs, taken 5 days after the yellow fever booster vaccination. The CDR3 DNA is TGTGCCAGCAGCCAAAGACAGGCCAACGGCGGGACCCAGTACTTC. Translation: CASSQRQANGGTQYF.